This passage covers 12 T cell receptor beta chains from one sample sequenced in a study of beta chain features in type 1 diabetes. Expressed TCRB transcripts got sequenced, as all isolated RNA was reverse transcribed. Profiled with immunoSEQ multiplex PCR; TCRdb holds only in-frame clones, not every one. The sample consists of roughly 240,000 clones, about 63% of them appearing once. Specimen: naive CD4+ T cells from blood. Receptors originate from a man aged 25 to 40 in good health.

The rearrangement joins TRBV5-1 to TRBJ2-7; D not certain. Trimming took 2 bases from V and 5 from J, leaving 2 bases between them. There are 10 residues in the CDR3. Germline V gene sequence: CDR1 SGHRS, CDR2 YFSETQ. The CDR3 bases are TGCGCCAGCAGCTTCAACGAGCAGTACTTC. Its translation: CASSFNEQYF.

The chain links TRBV6-6 to TRBJ2-5; 10 bases align to TRBD1. The CDR3 contains 14 residues. V lost 5 bases and J lost 3; bases outside the gene matches: 3. Per the germline V gene, CDR1 is MNHNY and CDR2 is SVGAGI (reference sequence). CDR3 region: CASSRGTGEETQYF. The CDR3 DNA reads as TGTGCCAGCAGTCGGGGGACAGGGGAAGAGACCCAGTACTTC.

The J gene is TRBJ2-7, the V gene TRBV7-2; 11 positions agree with TRBD2. CDR3 length equals 16 residues. CDR1 SGHTA and CDR2 FQGNSA come from the germline V gene. Unmatched junction bases numbered 7, after V lost 4 bases and J lost 2 bases. The CDR3 here is CASSSGTSGLAYEQYF. The CDR3 DNA reads as TGTGCCAGCAGCTCTGGGACTAGCGGCCTTGCCTACGAGCAGTACTTC. Supplemented by reference TRBV7-2 and TRBJ2-7, the full variable domain reads GAGVSQSPSNKVTEKGKDVELRCDPISGHTALYWYRQSLGQGLEFLIYFQGNSAPDKSGLPSDRFSAERTGGSVSTLTIQRTQQEDSAVYLCASSSGTSGLAYEQYFGPGTRLTVT.

The chain has TRBV7-9 and TRBJ2-2; D is ambiguous. The germline V and J ends were trimmed by 3 bases and 4 bases, with 6 bases remaining between them. There are 13 residues in the CDR3. Germline CDR1 SEHNR, CDR2 FQNEAQ (reference sequence). DNA of the CDR3: TGTGCCAGCAGCTTGACCCCCACCGGGGAGCTGTTTTTT. It encodes CASSLTPTGELFF.

CDR3 in DNA: TGTGCCAGCAGCCCCGGTGGGACTAGGAGCTACGAGCAGTACTTC. Amino acids: CASSPGGTRSYEQYF. The V call is TRBV11-2, the J call TRBJ2-7, with 8 bases fitting TRBD2. V lost 5 bases to trimming and J lost 3 bases; unmatched junction nucleotides: 9. This CDR3 is 15 amino acids long. The germline CDR1 and CDR2 sequences are SGHAT and FQNNGV. The full variable domain, rest sourced from reference TRBV11-2 and TRBJ2-7, is EAGVAQSPRYKIIEKRQSVAFWCNPISGHATLYWYQQILGQGPKLLIQFQNNGVVDDSQLPKDRFSAERLKGVDSTLKIQPAKLEDSAVYLCASSPGGTRSYEQYFGPGTRLTVT.

This clone was seen a handful of times. V and J are TRBV29-1 and TRBJ2-1; D could derive from TRBD1 or TRBD2 (5 bases each). Trimming pared 7 bases from V and 6 bases from J, leaving 22 bases between. CDR3 length equals 15 residues. Per germline, CDR1 SQVTM and CDR2 ANQGSEA. The CDR3 loop reads CSAGSGDPRGNEQFF. For the CDR3, the DNA is TGCAGCGCTGGGAGTGGGGACCCGAGGGGCAATGAGCAGTTCTTC.

V is TRBV29-1 and J is TRBJ2-7; tentative D call: TRBD2 (7 bases). This CDR3 has 13 amino acids. V was clipped by 1 base and J by 5 bases, with 12 bases between them. Germline V gene lookup returns CDR1 SQVTM and CDR2 ANQGSEA. CDR3 nucleotide sequence: TGCAGCGTTGAAGGACTAGGGGGGGACGAGCAGTACTTC. Translating gives CSVEGLGGDEQYF.

In its sample, this clone was seen once. The rearrangement uses TRBV4-3 and TRBJ2-4, with a weak D call TRBD2 (6 bases). Trimming took off 3 bases at V and 9 bases at J, with 12 bases between the two ends. There are 13 residues in the CDR3. Germline V lookup: CDR1 LGHNA, CDR2 YSLEER. Here the CDR3 DNA reads TGCGCCAGCAGCCAGGGAGGAGGAGGCATTCAGTACTTC. Amino acid sequence: CASSQGGGGIQYF.

The chain employs TRBV5-1 and TRBJ2-3; D uncertain. Trimming took off 4 bases at V and 6 bases at J, with 12 bases between the two ends. In germline, CDR1 is SGHRS, CDR2 YFSETQ. This CDR3 comprises 13 residues. The CDR3 here is CASSILERDTQYF. CDR3 in DNA: TGCGCCAGCAGCATCCTAGAACGCGATACGCAGTATTTT.

The chain carries TRBV15 and TRBJ2-7, with a tentative D call TRBD2 (5 bases). V was shortened by 1 base and J by 0 bases, with 7 bases between the two germline ends. The CDR3 contains 14 residues. Germline CDR1 is LNHNV and CDR2 is YYDKDF (reference sequence). The CDR3 bases are TGTGCCACCAGCAGAGTGGGGAGCTCCTACGAGCAGTACTTC. This gives the protein CATSRVGSSYEQYF.

This clone was found once. The chain links TRBV5-6 to TRBJ2-6, with a weak D call TRBD1 (6 bases). There are 18 residues in the CDR3. Germline V gene lookup returns CDR1 SGHDT and CDR2 YYEEEE. The V end lost 2 bases, the J end lost 2 bases, and 17 bases lay between the germline ends. The CDR3 nucleotides are TGTGCCAGCAGCTTTTACAGGGAATACTCTGCTGGGGCCAACGTCCTGACTTTC. This codes for CASSFYREYSAGANVLTF.

The chain employs TRBV30 and TRBJ2-1; D not resolved. This CDR3 is built from 13 residues. The germline V and J ends were trimmed by 1 base and 3 bases, with 7 bases remaining between them. Germline V lookup: CDR1 GTSNPN, CDR2 SVGIG (reference sequence). CDR3 nucleotides: TGTGCCTGGAGTGGAAGCAACTACAATGAGCAGTTCTTC. Its protein is CAWSGSNYNEQFF.